This T cell receptor beta chain was retrieved from a study of T cell repertoires in cytomegalovirus infection. Turning to the study itself: Public TCR beta signatures provided an indication of both CMV infection and a matching HLA type. Study results and limitations: The response measured ex vivo was dominated by TCR beta clonotypes (HLA-C-restricted and CMV-specific). Using cumulative public TCR beta family frequency, the authors identified those who carried CMV together with the relevant HLA.

This clonotype has more than one count but fewer than ten. The antigen is not known. TCRdb reprocessed the reads with MiXCR, giving one entry per CDR3 protein. The profile shows some 450,000 distinct CDR3 sequences, approximately 33% of them singletons. The clonotype originates from a human donor in good health (CMV status not recorded). Some clones in this sample may be carry-over from other donors' samples. The material sequenced was PBMCs.

CDR3 amino acids: CASSLPAGVTETQYF. CDR3 DNA: TGTGCCAGCAGTTTACCCGCCGGGGTAACAGAGACCCAGTACTTC. The chain employs TRBV12-3 or TRBV12-4 and TRBJ2-5, with D possibly TRBD2 on 5 matching bases. The CDR3 extends over 15 amino acids. V dropped 2 bases and J dropped 4 bases, with 14 bases sitting between them.